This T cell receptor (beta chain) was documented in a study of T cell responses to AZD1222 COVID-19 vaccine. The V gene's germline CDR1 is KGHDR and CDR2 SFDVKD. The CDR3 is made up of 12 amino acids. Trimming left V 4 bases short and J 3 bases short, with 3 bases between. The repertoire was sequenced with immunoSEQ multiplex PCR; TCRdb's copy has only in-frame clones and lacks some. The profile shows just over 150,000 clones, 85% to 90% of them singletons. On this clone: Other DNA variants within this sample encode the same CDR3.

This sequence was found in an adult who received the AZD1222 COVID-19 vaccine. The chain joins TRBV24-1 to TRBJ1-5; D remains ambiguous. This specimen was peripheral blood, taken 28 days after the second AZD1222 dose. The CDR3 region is CATSDTNQPQHF. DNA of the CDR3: TGTGCCACCAGTGACACCAATCAGCCCCAGCATTTT.